These 19 T cell receptor beta chains came from one sample sequenced in a study of T cells after posttransplantation cyclophosphamide. A marrow graft followed busulfan-fludarabine conditioning, with cyclophosphamide on days +3 and +4. Measured with immunoSEQ multiplex PCR; TCRdb has only the in-frame clones, and not every one. The data show 9,000 to 15,000 clones, under 2.5% seen once. This specimen was PBMCs, taken after allogeneic stem cell transplant with posttransplant cyclophosphamide. These receptors were taken from a male patient aged 25-45 years who received an allogeneic stem cell transplant from a related donor, was CMV-positive, and had no GVHD. The T cells may partly be graft donor cells.

V usage is TRBV2 and J usage is TRBJ2-1, with D perhaps matching TRBD2 (5 bases). The ends were cut back, 1 base at V and 8 bases at J, with 15 bases in the middle. The length of the CDR3 is 15 residues. CDR1 is SNHLY, CDR2 FYNNEI, per germline. Here the CDR3 DNA reads TGTGCCAGCAGTGAAGGGCTAGCACGAAACCATGAGCAGTTCTTC. This encodes CASSEGLARNHEQFF.

The chain recombines TRBV2 with TRBJ2-1; a weak D match, TRBD2 (6 bases). V lost 6 bases and J lost 8, with 23 bases in between. CDR3 size: 16 residues. Germline loops: CDR1 SNHLY, CDR2 FYNNEI. The CDR3 DNA follows: TGTGCCAGCAGGGCCATGCGGGGAGGCCCCTTCGATGAGCAGTTCTTC. It specifies CASRAMRGGPFDEQFF.

This clone qualifies as medium-sized. CDR3 nucleotide sequence: TGTGCCAGCAGCTTGACAGGGGGCATGAACACTGAAGCTTTCTTT. Translated: CASSLTGGMNTEAFF. The genes are TRBV7-9 and TRBJ1-1; TRBD1 agrees at 10 bases. CDR3 length: 15 residues. CDR1 and CDR2 (germline): SEHNR, FQNEAQ (reference sequence). Trimming took 3 bases from V and 0 from J; bases not matched to a gene: 1.

This chain uses TRBV5-1 with TRBJ2-5; D might be TRBD1 (5 bases). From germline, CDR1 is SGHRS and CDR2 YFSETQ. The CDR3 is 14 amino acids. The V gene lost 4 bases and the J gene lost 0 bases, with 10 bases spanning the gap. CDR3 protein: CASSQTANQETQYF. The DNA for the CDR3 is TGCGCCAGCAGCCAGACAGCGAACCAAGAGACCCAGTACTTC.

This sequence joins TRBV27 and TRBJ2-6; a weak D match, TRBD1 (5 bases). This CDR3 is 14 amino acids long. In germline, CDR1 is MNHEY, CDR2 SMNVEV (reference sequence). V was shortened by 2 bases and J by 3 bases, with 5 bases between the two germline ends. The CDR3: CASSLRGGANVLTF. CDR3 DNA sequence: TGTGCCAGCAGTTTAAGGGGTGGGGCCAACGTCCTGACTTTC.

This clone was recorded a few times. This rearrangement joins TRBV6-5 to TRBJ1-1; no reliable D call. Trimming removed 6 bases from V and 0 bases from J, with 8 bases in between. This CDR3 comprises 13 residues. Germline V gives CDR1 MNHEY, CDR2 SVGAGI. CDR3 DNA: TGTGCCAGCAGCCGGAGCATGAACACTGAAGCTTTCTTT. Amino acids: CASSRSMNTEAFF.

This clone has just a few counts. The rearrangement links TRBV4-3 to TRBJ2-5; the match to TRBD2 covers 11 bases. The CDR3 is 16 residues long. V shed 2 bases and J 1 base; nucleotides not matched to a gene: 3. The germline gives CDR1 LGHNA, CDR2 YSLEER. CDR3 loop: CASSQIAGGPQETQYF. The CDR3 nucleotides are TGCGCCAGCAGCCAAATAGCGGGAGGGCCCCAAGAGACCCAGTACTTC.

The genes are TRBV28 and TRBJ2-7; tentative D call: TRBD2 (6 bases). Trimming stripped 7 bases from V and 0 bases from J, with 31 bases between. The germline V gene has CDR1 MDHEN and CDR2 SYDVKM. This CDR3 region has 20 residues. The CDR3 loop is CASIPGWGSTGEFSSYEQYF. CDR3 nucleotides: TGTGCCAGCATCCCGGGGTGGGGGAGCACGGGAGAATTTAGCTCCTACGAGCAGTACTTC.

The J gene is TRBJ2-7, the V gene TRBV4-2, with 7 bases that match TRBD2. J was trimmed by 1 base and V by 4 bases; bases with no gene match: 13. The CDR3 is 17 residues long. Germline V gives CDR1 LGHNA, CDR2 YNFKEQ. For the CDR3, the DNA is TGTGCCAGCAGCCCAGAGGGTAATAGCGGGCCTTCCTACGAGCAGTACTTC. Its translation is CASSPEGNSGPSYEQYF.

The J gene is TRBJ2-5, the V gene TRBV7-2, with 10 bases lining up with TRBD1. Trimming at V came to 5 bases and at J to 4 bases, leaving 7 bases not matched to a gene. The CDR3 totals 15 residues. The germline gives CDR1 SGHTA, CDR2 FQGNSA. CDR3 bases: TGTGCCAGCAGCACCCGACAGGGGGCAGGAGAGACCCAGTACTTC. Protein product: CASSTRQGAGETQYF.

The chain uses TRBV7-2 and TRBJ2-1; 11 bases line up with TRBD2. The junction had 2 bases not matched to a gene; V was cut back by 5 bases and J by 2 bases. The CDR3 consists of 15 residues. CDR1 is SGHTA, CDR2 FQGNSA, per germline. CDR3 nucleotide sequence: TGTGCCAGCAGCGGGACTAGCGGCCCCTACAATGAGCAGTTCTTC. Translation: CASSGTSGPYNEQFF.

This clone has a handful of counts. Other DNA sequences within the sample encode an identical CDR3. The chain recombines TRBV5-1 with TRBJ2-1; tentative D call: TRBD2 (6 bases). With 0 bases removed from V and 9 bases from J, the gap between germline ends came to 13 bases. This CDR3 comprises 14 residues. The germline CDR1 and CDR2 sequences are SGHRS and YFSETQ. CDR3 region: CASSLVVGGGEQFF. The CDR3 bases are TGCGCCAGCAGCTTGGTGGTGGGGGGTGGTGAGCAGTTCTTC.

In its sample, this clone was seen a few times. The chain recombines TRBV5-6 with TRBJ2-5, with TRBD2 identical over 11 bases. The ends lost 2 bases at V and 4 bases at J; junction bases unmatched: 10. CDR3 length: 17 residues. Germline CDR1 and CDR2: SGHDT and YYEEEE. The CDR3 nucleotides are TGTGCCAGCAGCTTTCCAACTAGCGGGGGTGGGTTAGAGACCCAGTACTTC. Translating it yields CASSFPTSGGGLETQYF.

The sample holds a few counts of this clone. The chain carries TRBV28 and TRBJ1-5; possibly TRBD1 for D (6 bases). The CDR3 is made up of 15 amino acids. CDR1 is MDHEN, CDR2 SYDVKM, per germline. The V and J ends lost 6 bases and 3 bases respectively, with 15 bases between them. DNA of the CDR3: TGTGCCAGCAGGTCGGACAGCCTTGACAATCAGCCCCAGCATTTT. It codes for CASRSDSLDNQPQHF.

Only a few counts were recorded for this clone. This chain joins TRBV30 and TRBJ1-4, with D possibly being TRBD1 (6 bases). Trimming shortened V by 5 bases and J by 10 bases, and 11 bases separated the two germline ends. The CDR3 totals 11 residues. Germline V gene sequence: CDR1 GTSNPN, CDR2 SVGIG (reference sequence). The CDR3 loop is CAWSTGRKLFF. The CDR3 nucleotides read TGTGCCTGGTCGACAGGTAGAAAACTGTTTTTT. Looking up the rest from reference TRBV30 and TRBJ1-4 gives the full variable domain: SQTIHQWPATLVQPVGSPLSLECTVEGTSNPNLYWYRQAAGRGLQLLFYSVGIGQISSEVPQNLSASRPQDRQFILSSKKLLLSDSGFYLCAWSTGRKLFFGSGTQLSVL.

This clone was detected a few times. The gene calls are TRBV4-2 and TRBJ2-7, with TRBD2 as a possible D gene (6 bases). Trimming pared 6 bases from V and 1 base from J, leaving 16 bases between. This CDR3 comprises 15 residues. Looked up from germline, CDR1 is LGHNA and CDR2 is YNFKEQ. Here the CDR3 reads CASSHGVAASYEQYF. Here the CDR3 DNA reads TGTGCCAGCAGTCACGGGGTAGCGGCGTCCTACGAGCAGTACTTC.

The chain recombines TRBV6-6 with TRBJ1-6, with D possibly being TRBD1 (6 bases). Germline CDR1 is MNHNY and CDR2 is SVGAGI (reference sequence). The V gene lost 2 bases and the J gene lost 9 bases, with 11 bases spanning the gap. CDR3 length equals 14 residues. The CDR3 coding sequence is TGTGCCAGCAGTTACGGGGGCAGGGCTTCACCCCTCCACTTT. Amino acid sequence: CASSYGGRASPLHF.

This rearrangement joins TRBV19 to TRBJ2-1, with TRBD2 identical over 9 bases. This CDR3 has 13 amino acids. Per germline, CDR1 LNHDA and CDR2 SQIVND (reference sequence). V trimming: 7 bases; J trimming: 8 bases; junction bases outside the gene matches: 6. The chain's CDR3 is CASTASGNHEQFF. The CDR3 nucleotides are TGTGCCAGTACGGCTAGCGGGAACCATGAGCAGTTCTTC.

The chain uses TRBV10-1 and TRBJ2-5; possible D gene TRBD2, 5 bases. Germline CDR1 WNHNN, CDR2 SYGVQD (reference sequence). V lost 3 bases and J lost 4, with 21 bases in between. The CDR3 is 17 residues long. The CDR3 spells CASSDEGGEGAPETQYF. The DNA of the CDR3 is TGCGCCAGCAGTGACGAGGGCGGTGAAGGAGCCCCAGAGACCCAGTACTTC.